The TCR beta chain described here comes from a study of cytomegalovirus exposure and HLA in healthy donors. Data came from immunoSEQ multiplex PCR; TCRdb stores just in-frame clones and leaves some out. Of hundreds of thousands of clones in the sample, 80% to 90% were seen once. Findings and limits, study-wide: Usually a TCR sequence was rare, but some public TCRs were found in many donors.

Points on this clone: Its antigen is currently unknown.

The sample consisted of PBMCs. This TCR derives from a young woman in good health and CMV-seropositive.

CDR3 region: CASSVGSNYGYTF. In DNA, the CDR3 is TGTGCCAGTAGCGTGGGCAGCAACTATGGCTACACCTTC. The chain combines TRBV19 with TRBJ1-2, with D uncertain. This CDR3 comprises 13 residues. V lost 6 bases to trimming and J lost 2 bases, with 10 bases between them. From germline, CDR1 is LNHDA and CDR2 SQIVND (reference sequence).